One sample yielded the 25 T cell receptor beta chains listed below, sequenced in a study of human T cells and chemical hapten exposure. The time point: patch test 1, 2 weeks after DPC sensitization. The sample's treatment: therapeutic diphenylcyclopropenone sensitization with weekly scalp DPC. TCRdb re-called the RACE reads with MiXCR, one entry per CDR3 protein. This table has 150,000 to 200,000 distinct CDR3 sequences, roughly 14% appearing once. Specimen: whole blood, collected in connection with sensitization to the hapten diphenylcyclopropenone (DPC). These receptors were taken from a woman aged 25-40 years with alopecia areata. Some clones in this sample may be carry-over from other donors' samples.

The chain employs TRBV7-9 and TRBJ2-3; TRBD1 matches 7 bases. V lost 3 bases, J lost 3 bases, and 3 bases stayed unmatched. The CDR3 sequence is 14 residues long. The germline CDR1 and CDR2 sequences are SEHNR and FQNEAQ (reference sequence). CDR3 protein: CASSFDRATDTQYF. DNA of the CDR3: TGTGCCAGCAGCTTCGACAGGGCTACAGATACGCAGTATTTT.

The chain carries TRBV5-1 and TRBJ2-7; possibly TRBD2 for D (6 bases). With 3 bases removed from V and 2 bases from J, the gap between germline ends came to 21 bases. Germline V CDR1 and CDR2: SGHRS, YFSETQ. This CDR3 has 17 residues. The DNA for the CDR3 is TGCGCCAGCAGCTCTTCGGGACTCCGCGAGGGCGCCTACGAGCAGTACTTC. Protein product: CASSSSGLREGAYEQYF.

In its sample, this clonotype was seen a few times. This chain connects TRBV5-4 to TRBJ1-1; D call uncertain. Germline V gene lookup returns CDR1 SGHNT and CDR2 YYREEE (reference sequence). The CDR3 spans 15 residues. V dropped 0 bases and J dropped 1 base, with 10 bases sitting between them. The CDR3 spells CASSLVGRKNTEAFF. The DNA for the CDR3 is TGTGCCAGCAGCTTGGTCGGGCGGAAGAACACTGAAGCTTTCTTT.

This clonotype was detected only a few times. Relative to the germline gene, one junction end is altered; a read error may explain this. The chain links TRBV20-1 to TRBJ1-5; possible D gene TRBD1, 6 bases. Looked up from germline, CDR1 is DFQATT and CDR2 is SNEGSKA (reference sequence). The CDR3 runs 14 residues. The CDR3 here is CSAGETTGNQPQHF. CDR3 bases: TGCAGTGCTGGAGAAACGACAGGAAATCAGCCCCAGCATTTT.

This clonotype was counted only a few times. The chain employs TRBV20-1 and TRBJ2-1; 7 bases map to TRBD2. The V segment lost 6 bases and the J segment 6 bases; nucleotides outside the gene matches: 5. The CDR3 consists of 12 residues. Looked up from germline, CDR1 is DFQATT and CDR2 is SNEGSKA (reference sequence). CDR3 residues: CSAREGPNEQFF. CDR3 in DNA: TGCAGTGCGAGGGAGGGACCCAATGAGCAGTTCTTC.

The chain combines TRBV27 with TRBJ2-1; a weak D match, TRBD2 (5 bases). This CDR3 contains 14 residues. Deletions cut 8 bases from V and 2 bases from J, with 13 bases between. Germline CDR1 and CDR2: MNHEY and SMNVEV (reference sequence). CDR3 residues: CASAGGRPYNEQFF. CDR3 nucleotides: TGTGCCAGCGCCGGAGGCAGACCCTACAATGAGCAGTTCTTC.

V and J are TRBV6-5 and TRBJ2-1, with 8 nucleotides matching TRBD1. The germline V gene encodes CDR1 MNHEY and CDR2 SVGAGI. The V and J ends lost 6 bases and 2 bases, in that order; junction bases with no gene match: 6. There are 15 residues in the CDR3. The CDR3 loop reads CASRYGTGPYNEQFF. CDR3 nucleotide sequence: TGTGCCAGCAGGTACGGGACAGGACCCTACAATGAGCAGTTCTTC.

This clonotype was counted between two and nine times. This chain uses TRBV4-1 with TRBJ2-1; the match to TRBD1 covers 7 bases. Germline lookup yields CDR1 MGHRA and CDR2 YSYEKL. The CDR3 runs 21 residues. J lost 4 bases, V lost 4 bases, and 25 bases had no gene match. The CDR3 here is CASSLRQGRREILSTYNEQFF. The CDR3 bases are TGCGCCAGCAGCCTTAGACAGGGACGCAGGGAAATCCTCTCGACGTACAATGAGCAGTTCTTC.

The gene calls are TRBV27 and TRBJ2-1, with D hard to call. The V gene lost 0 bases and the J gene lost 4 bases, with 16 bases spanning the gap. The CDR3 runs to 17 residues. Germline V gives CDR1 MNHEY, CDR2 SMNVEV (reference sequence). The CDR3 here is CASSLSMIPPTYNEQFF. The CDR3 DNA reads TGTGCCAGCAGTTTATCGATGATTCCGCCCACGTACAATGAGCAGTTCTTC.

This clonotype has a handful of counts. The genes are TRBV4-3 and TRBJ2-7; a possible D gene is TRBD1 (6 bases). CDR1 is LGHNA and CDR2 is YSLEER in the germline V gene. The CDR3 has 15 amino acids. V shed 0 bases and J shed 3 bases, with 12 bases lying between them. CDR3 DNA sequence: TGCGCCAGCAGCCAAGAACGAGGGGGTAACTACGAGCAGTACTTC. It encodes CASSQERGGNYEQYF.

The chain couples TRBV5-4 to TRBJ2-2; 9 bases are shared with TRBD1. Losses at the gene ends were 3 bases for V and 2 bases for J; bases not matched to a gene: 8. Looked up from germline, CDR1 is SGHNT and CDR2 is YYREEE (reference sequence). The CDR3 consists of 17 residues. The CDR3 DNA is TGTGCCAGCAGCTCGGGCCCGGGACAGGGAAACACCGGGGAGCTGTTTTTT. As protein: CASSSGPGQGNTGELFF.

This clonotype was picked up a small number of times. The CDR3 sequence: CASSAPGQMNTEAFF. The CDR3 DNA reads TGTGCCAGCAGTGCCCCGGGACAGATGAACACTGAAGCTTTCTTT. The V and J genes are TRBV6-6 and TRBJ1-1; TRBD1 aligns across 7 bases. Germline trimming cut 5 bases from V and 0 bases from J; bases unmatched to any gene: 6. The CDR3 loop spans 15 amino acids. The germline V gene has CDR1 MNHNY and CDR2 SVGAGI (reference sequence).

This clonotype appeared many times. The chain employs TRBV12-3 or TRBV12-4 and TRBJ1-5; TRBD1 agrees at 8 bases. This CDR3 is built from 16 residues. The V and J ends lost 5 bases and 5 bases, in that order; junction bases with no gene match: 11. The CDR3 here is CASSPYSGQGHQPQHF. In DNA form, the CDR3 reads TGTGCCAGCAGTCCGTATTCCGGACAGGGACATCAGCCCCAGCATTTT.

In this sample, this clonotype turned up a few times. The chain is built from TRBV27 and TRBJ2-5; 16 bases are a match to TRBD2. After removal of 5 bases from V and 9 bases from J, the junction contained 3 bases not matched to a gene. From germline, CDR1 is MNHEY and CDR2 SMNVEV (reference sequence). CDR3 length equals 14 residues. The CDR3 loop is CASSVGTSGGAQYF. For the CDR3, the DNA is TGTGCCAGCAGTGTGGGGACTAGCGGGGGGGCCCAGTACTTC.

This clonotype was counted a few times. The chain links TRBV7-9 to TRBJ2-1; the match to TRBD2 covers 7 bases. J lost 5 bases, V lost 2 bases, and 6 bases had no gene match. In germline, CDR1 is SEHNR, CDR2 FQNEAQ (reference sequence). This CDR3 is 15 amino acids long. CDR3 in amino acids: CASSLKAGTNNEQFF. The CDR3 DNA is TGTGCCAGCAGCTTAAAAGCGGGAACCAACAATGAGCAGTTCTTC.

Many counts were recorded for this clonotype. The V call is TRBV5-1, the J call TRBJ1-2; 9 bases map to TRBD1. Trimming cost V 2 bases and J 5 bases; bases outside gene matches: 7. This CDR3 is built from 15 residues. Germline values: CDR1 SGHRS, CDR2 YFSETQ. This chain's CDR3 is CASSLSTGGGYGYTF. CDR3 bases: TGCGCCAGCAGCTTATCTACAGGGGGCGGGTATGGCTACACCTTC.

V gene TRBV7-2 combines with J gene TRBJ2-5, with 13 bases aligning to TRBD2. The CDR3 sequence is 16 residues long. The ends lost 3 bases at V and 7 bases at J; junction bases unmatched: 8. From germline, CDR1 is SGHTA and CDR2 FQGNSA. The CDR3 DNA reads TGTGCCAGCAGCTTTCAGACTAGCGGGGGGCAGGGGACCCAGTACTTC. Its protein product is CASSFQTSGGQGTQYF.

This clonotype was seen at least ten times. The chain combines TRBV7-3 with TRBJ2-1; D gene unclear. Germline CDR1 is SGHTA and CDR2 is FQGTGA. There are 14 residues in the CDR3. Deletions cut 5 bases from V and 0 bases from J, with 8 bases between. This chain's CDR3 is CASSQPGSYNEQFF. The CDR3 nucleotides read TGTGCCAGCAGCCAGCCGGGCTCCTACAATGAGCAGTTCTTC.

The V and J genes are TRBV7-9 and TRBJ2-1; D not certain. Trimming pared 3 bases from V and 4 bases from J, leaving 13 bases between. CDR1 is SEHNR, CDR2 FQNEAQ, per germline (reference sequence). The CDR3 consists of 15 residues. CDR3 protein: CASSFYGDHYNEQFF. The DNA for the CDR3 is TGTGCCAGCAGCTTCTACGGTGATCATTACAATGAGCAGTTCTTC.

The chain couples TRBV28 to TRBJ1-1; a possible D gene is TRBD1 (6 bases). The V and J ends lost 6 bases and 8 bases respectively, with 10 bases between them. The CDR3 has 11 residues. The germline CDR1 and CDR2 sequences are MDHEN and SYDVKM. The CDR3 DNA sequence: TGTGCCAGCAGGGCAACAGGGGAAGCTTTCTTT. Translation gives CASRATGEAFF.

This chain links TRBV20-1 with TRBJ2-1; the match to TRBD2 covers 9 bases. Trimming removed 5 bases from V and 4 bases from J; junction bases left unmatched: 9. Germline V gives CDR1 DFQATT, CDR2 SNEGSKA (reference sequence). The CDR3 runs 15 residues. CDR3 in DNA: TGCAGTGCTGACTTAAGCGGGAGGCCGTACAATGAGCAGTTCTTC. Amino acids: CSADLSGRPYNEQFF.

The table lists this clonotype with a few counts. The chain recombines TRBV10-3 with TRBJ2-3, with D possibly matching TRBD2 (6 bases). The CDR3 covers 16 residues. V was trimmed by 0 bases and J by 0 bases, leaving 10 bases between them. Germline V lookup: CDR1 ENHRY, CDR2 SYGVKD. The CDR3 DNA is TGTGCCATCAGTGAGTCGACGGCGGGGAGCACAGATACGCAGTATTTT. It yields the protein CAISESTAGSTDTQYF.

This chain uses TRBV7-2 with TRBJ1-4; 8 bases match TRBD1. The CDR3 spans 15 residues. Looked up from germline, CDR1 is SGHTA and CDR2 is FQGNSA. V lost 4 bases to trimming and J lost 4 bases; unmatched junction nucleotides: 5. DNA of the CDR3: TGTGCCAGCAGCTCAGAGGGACAGGTTAATGAAAAACTGTTTTTT. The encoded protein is CASSSEGQVNEKLFF.

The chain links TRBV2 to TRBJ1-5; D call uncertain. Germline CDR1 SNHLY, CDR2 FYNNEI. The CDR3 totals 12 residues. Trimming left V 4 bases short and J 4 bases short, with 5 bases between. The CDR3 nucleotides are TGTGCCAGCAGTGCCGGGAATCAGCCCCAGCATTTT. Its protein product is CASSAGNQPQHF.

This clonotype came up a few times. The DNA for the CDR3 is TGCAGTGCTAGAGACCCCCGACAGTCTAATGAAAAACTGTTTTTT. This encodes CSARDPRQSNEKLFF. The V call is TRBV20-1, the J call TRBJ1-4; tentative D call: TRBD1 (5 bases). Trimming shortened V by 0 bases and J by 3 bases, and 11 bases separated the two germline ends. Germline CDR1 is DFQATT and CDR2 is SNEGSKA (reference sequence). The CDR3 length is 15 residues.